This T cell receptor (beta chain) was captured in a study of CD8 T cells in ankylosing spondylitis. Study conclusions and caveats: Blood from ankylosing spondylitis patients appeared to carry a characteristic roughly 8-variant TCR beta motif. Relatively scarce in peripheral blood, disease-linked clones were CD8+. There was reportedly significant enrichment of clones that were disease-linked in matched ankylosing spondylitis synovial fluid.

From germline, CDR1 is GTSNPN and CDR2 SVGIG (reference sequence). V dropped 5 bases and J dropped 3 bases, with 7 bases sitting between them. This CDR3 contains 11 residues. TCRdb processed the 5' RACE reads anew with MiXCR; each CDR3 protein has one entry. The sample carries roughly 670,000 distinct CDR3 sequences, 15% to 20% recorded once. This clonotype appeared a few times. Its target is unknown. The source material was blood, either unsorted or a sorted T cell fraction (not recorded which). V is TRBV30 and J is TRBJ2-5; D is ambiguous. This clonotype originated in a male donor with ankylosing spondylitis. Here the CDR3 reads CAWAPKETQYF. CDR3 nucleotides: TGTGCCTGGGCGCCTAAAGAGACCCAGTACTTC.